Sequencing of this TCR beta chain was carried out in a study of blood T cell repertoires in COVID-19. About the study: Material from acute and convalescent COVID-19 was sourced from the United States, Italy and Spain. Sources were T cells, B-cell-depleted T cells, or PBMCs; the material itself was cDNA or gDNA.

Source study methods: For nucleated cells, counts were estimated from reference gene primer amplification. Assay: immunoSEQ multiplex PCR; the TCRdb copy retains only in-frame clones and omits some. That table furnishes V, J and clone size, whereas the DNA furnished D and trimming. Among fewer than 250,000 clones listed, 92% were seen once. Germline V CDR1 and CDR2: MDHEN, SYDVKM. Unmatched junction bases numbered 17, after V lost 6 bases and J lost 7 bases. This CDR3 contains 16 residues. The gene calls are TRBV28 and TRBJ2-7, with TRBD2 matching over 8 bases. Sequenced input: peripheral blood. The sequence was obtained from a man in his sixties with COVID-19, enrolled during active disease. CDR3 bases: TGTGCCAGCAGACAACTAGCGGAGCTACCTTCGGAGGAGCAGTACTTC. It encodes CASRQLAELPSEEQYF. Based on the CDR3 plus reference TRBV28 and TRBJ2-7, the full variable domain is DVKVTQSSRYLVKRTGEKVFLECVQDMDHENMFWYRQDPGLGLRLIYFSYDVKMKEKGDIPEGYSVSREKKERFSLILESASTNQTSMYLCASRQLAELPSEEQYFGPGTRLTVT.